This T cell receptor beta chain stems from a study of metastatic and nonmetastatic thyroid tumors. The CDR3 contains 13 residues. The germline CDR1 and CDR2 sequences are MNHNY and SVGAGI (reference sequence). TCRdb recomputed clones from the PCR reads via MiXCR. This table holds around 15,000 clones, about 13% found once. This clone has at least ten counts. One junction end disagrees with the germline gene, perhaps due to a read error. Each patient came to thyroid surgery without any prior treatment (of any kind). The chain couples TRBV6-6 to TRBJ1-1, with D possibly being TRBD1 (5 bases). Sequenced material: blood. This TCR derives from a female donor with papillary thyroid cancer or a benign thyroid nodule (not recorded which). Some clones in this sample may be carry-over from other donors' samples. CDR3 protein: CASSYKQGPEAFF. The DNA of the CDR3 is TGTGCCAGTAGTTACAAGCAGGGCCCTGAAGCTTTCTTT.